The subject of this entry is one T cell receptor (beta chain). Data came from immunoSEQ multiplex PCR; TCRdb stores just in-frame clones and leaves some out. The top ten hold approximately 15% of the sample, which has 100,000 or so clones, 70% to 90% seen once. This sample is drawn from a study of T cell responses to AZD1222 COVID-19 vaccine. The sample consisted of peripheral blood, taken on day 0 of AZD1222 vaccination. This TCR was recovered from an adult in good health.

Here the CDR3 reads CASSVGPNEKLFF. CDR3 DNA sequence: TGTGCCAGCAGCGTAGGTCCTAATGAAAAACTGTTTTTT. V and J are TRBV9 and TRBJ1-4, with D unresolved. Germline-derived CDR1 and CDR2 are SGDLS and YYNGEE. The V and J ends lost 0 bases and 3 bases respectively, with 3 bases between them. There are 13 residues in the CDR3. Full variable domain (missing parts from reference TRBV9 and TRBJ1-4): DSGVTQTPKHLITATGQRVTLRCSPRSGDLSVYWYQQSLDQGLQFLIQYYNGEERAKGNILERFSAQQFPDLHSELNLSSLELGDSALYFCASSVGPNEKLFFGSGTQLSVL.